Listed below are T cell receptor beta chains from one sample, sequenced in a study of blood T cell repertoires in COVID-19. Produced via immunoSEQ multiplex PCR; TCRdb's table is partial and in-frame only. The sample shows 110,000 to 150,000 clones, 75% to 90% of them seen only once. What was sequenced was peripheral blood. The receptors originated from a woman aged 80 or over with acute or convalescent COVID-19. Both conserved end residues are part of each CDR3. A D gene is named only where the DNA matches it firmly. Size tells how often a clone was seen (once, few, many) or the class of an expanded clone, and some rows leave it out.

>-|TRBV10-2|TRBJ1-1|few
TGCGCCAGCAGTGAGTCAAGGGGCGCGAGAACTGAAGCTTTCTTT
CASSESRGARTEAFF
>TRBD1|TRBV24-1|TRBJ2-2|-
TGTGCCACCAGTGATCCACAGGGGGCGGATACCGGGGAGCTGTTTTTT
CATSDPQGADTGELFF
>-|TRBV2|TRBJ1-5|-
TGTGCCAGCAGTGAAGGCAGATATCAGCCCCAGCATTTT
CASSEGRYQPQHF
>TRBD1|TRBV7-9|TRBJ2-1|-
TGTGCCAGCAGCTTACCAGGGACAGTCTATGAGCAGTTCTTC
CASSLPGTVYEQFF
>-|TRBV6-6|TRBJ1-6|-
TGTGCCAGCGCGTCCGGACAAGTCCCCATCAATTCACCCCTCCACTTT
CASASGQVPINSPLHF
>-|TRBV7-9|TRBJ1-6|-
TGTGCCAGCAGCGCCCAGGATTCACCCCTCCACTTT
CASSAQDSPLHF
>TRBD2|TRBV10-3|TRBJ2-7|-
TGTGCCATCAGTGAGTCGCTAGCGGGGGCTAGCTCCTACGAGCAGTACTTC
CAISESLAGASSYEQYF
>-|TRBV20-1|TRBJ2-7|-
TGCAGGATTGAACAGGGCTACGAGCAGTACTTC
CRIEQGYEQYF
>-|TRBV24-1|TRBJ1-2|once
TGTGCCACCAGTGCCCGTGGTTCGGGCTATGGCTACACCTTC
CATSARGSGYGYTF
>-|TRBV7-8|TRBJ2-7|-
TGTGCCAGCAGCTCGGACGGGGGCTACGAGCAGTACTTC
CASSSDGGYEQYF
>-|TRBV7-8|TRBJ2-7|-
TGTGCCAGCAGCTTAAGGATCGGACACTACGAGCAGTACTTC
CASSLRIGHYEQYF
>-|TRBV5-1|TRBJ2-2|-
TGCGCCAGCAGAATTACAGGTTCCGCGAACACCGGGGAGCTGTTTTTT
CASRITGSANTGELFF
>TRBD1|TRBV4-2|TRBJ1-2|-
TGTGCCAGCAGCCAATTGGGACAGACAGCTAACTATGGCTACACCTTC
CASSQLGQTANYGYTF
>-|TRBV7-9|TRBJ2-7|-
TGTGCCAGCAGCTCCCTCCTGAGGGCAGGCGAGCAGTACTTC
CASSSLLRAGEQYF
>-|TRBV7-9|TRBJ1-1|few
TGTGCCAGCAGCTTGGGACAACGAGCTTTCTTT
CASSLGQRAFF
>TRBD2|TRBV5-4|TRBJ2-1|once
TGTGCCAGCAGCTTGGAAGGCGGGAGGGCCCCGGGTGAGCAGTTCTTC
CASSLEGGRAPGEQFF
>-|TRBV6-5|TRBJ1-1|-
TGTGCCAGCAGTTATAACCCCGGACAGACTGAAGCTTTCTTT
CASSYNPGQTEAFF
>-|TRBV7-3|TRBJ2-3|once
TGTGCCAGCAGCTTAGGGCTCACAGATACGCAGTATTTT
CASSLGLTDTQYF
>-|TRBV15|TRBJ1-3|few
TGTGCCACCAGCACAGTAAAGGGGTACTCTGGAAACACCATATATTTT
CATSTVKGYSGNTIYF
>-|TRBV3-1/TRBV3-2|TRBJ2-1|-
TGTGCCAGCAGCCAAGCGGACTTTAATCCGTTCTTC
CASSQADFNPFF
>-|TRBV6-6|TRBJ1-1|-
TGTGCCAGCAGGAAACAGGTCATGAACACTGAAGCTTTCTTT
CASRKQVMNTEAFF
>-|TRBV5-1|TRBJ2-3|-
TGCGCCAGCAGAATCCGGGACTCGCTATTGGGTCTAGATACGCAGTATTTT
CASRIRDSLLGLDTQYF
>TRBD1|TRBV19|TRBJ2-2|few
TGTGCCAGTAGTCTCGGGACAGGGGTTACCGGGGAGCTGTTTTTT
CASSLGTGVTGELFF
>TRBD1|TRBV5-1|TRBJ1-4|-
TGCGCCAGCAGCATTCCGACAGGGGGAAACGAAAAACTGTTTTTT
CASSIPTGGNEKLFF
>-|TRBV28|TRBJ2-7|-
TGTGCCAGCAGTTTAAGTCGGGACAACTCCTACGAGCAGTACTTC
CASSLSRDNSYEQYF
>-|TRBV21-1|TRBJ1-5|few
TGTGCCGCCAGGACAGGGAGCAATCAGCCCCAGCATTTT
CAARTGSNQPQHF
>-|TRBV19|TRBJ2-7|-
TGTGCCAGTAGTATCAGGGGGACTAGTAACGAGCAGTACTTC
CASSIRGTSNEQYF
>-|TRBV6-5|TRBJ2-1|once
TGTGCCAGCAGCGCAACAGGGGAGCAGTTCTTC
CASSATGEQFF
>TRBD1|TRBV5-1|TRBJ2-5|-
TGCGCCAGCAGCCCGGGGACAGGGCAGACCCAGTACTTC
CASSPGTGQTQYF
>-|TRBV3-1/TRBV3-2|TRBJ2-6|-
TGTGCCAGCAGCTCGACACCCTCTGGGGCCAACGTCCTGACTTTC
CASSSTPSGANVLTF
>-|TRBV2|TRBJ2-1|-
TGTGCCAGCAGTCCTGGGGCAGGGGCCCATGAGCAGTTCTTC
CASSPGAGAHEQFF
>TRBD2|TRBV7-9|TRBJ2-5|-
TGTGCCAGCAGCTCAGAAGGGTCTAGCGGGGGCCAAGAGACCCAGTACTTC
CASSSEGSSGGQETQYF
>-|TRBV15|TRBJ1-5|-
TGTGCCACCAGCAGAGATTACAATCAGCCCCAGCATTTT
CATSRDYNQPQHF
>-|TRBV30|TRBJ2-1|-
TGTGCCTGGAGTGTACTGGACAGTCCCTACAATGAGCAGTTCTTC
CAWSVLDSPYNEQFF
>-|TRBV7-8|TRBJ1-6|-
TGTGCCAGCAGTGGCCGGGAATCCTATAATTCACCCCTCCACTTT
CASSGRESYNSPLHF
>TRBD2|TRBV27|TRBJ2-7|-
TGTGCCAGCAGTTGGATCGGGGGGATCAACGAGCAGTACTTC
CASSWIGGINEQYF
>TRBD2|TRBV5-1|TRBJ2-1|-
TGCGCCAGCAGCTTGGACGGACTAGCGGGAATGGAATTTTTCAATGAGCAGTTCTTC
CASSLDGLAGMEFFNEQFF